This paragraph reports one TCR beta chain. The germline CDR1 and CDR2 sequences are SEHNR and FQNEAQ (reference sequence). With 4 bases removed from V and 5 bases from J, the gap between germline ends came to 11 bases. The CDR3 is 13 amino acids. This sample is drawn from a study of control samples from healthy donors and cancer patients. Here immunoSEQ multiplex PCR was the method, and the copy in TCRdb shows in-frame clones only, minus some. The data hold roughly 200,000 clones, with approximately 92% observed a single time. This chain links TRBV7-9 with TRBJ1-1, with D possibly matching TRBD1 (5 bases). This clonotype was obtained from a young man in good health. The specimen sequenced was blood. The CDR3 coding sequence is TGTGCCAGCAGCTCCCAGGGAGGGACTGAAGCTTTCTTT. Translated, it gives CASSSQGGTEAFF.